This TCR beta chain comes out of a study of chemoradiotherapy in HPV16-positive cancers. Samples were taken several times over chemoradiotherapy. Libraries were prepared by immunoSEQ multiplex PCR; TCRdb keeps only in-frame clonotypes and omits some of them. The sample consists of just under 40,000 clones, roughly 77% of them appearing once. This clone was observed once. Germline V gives CDR1 SGHAT, CDR2 FQNNGV. V lost 2 bases and J lost 6; bases outside the gene matches: 9. The CDR3 contains 17 residues. Source: blood, taken from a patient who underwent chemoradiotherapy. J is TRBJ1-6 and V is TRBV11-2; 8 nucleotides match TRBD1. This receptor was identified in a human donor with HPV-associated anogenital cancer. The CDR3 spells CASSLRGTGPLNSPLHF. The CDR3 DNA follows: TGTGCCAGCAGCTTAAGGGGGACAGGCCCCCTTAATTCACCCCTCCACTTT.